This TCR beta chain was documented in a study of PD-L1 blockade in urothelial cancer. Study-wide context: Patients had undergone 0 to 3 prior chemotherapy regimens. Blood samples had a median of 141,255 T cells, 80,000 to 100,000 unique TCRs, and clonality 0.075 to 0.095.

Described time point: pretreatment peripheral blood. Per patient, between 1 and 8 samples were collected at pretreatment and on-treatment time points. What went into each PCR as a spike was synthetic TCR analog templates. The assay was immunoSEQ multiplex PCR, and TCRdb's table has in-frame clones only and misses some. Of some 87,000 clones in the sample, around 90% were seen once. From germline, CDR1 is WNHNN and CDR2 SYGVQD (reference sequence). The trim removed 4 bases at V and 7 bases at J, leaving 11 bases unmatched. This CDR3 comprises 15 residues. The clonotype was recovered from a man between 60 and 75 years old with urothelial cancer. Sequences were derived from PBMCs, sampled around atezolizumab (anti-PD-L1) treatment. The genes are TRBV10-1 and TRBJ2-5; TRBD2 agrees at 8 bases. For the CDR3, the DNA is TGCGCCAGCAGTGCTGTACTAGCGGCCGAAGGGACCCAGTACTTC. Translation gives CASSAVLAAEGTQYF.